Listed below are T cell receptor beta chains from one sample, sequenced in a study of T cell responses to AZD1222 COVID-19 vaccine. Here immunoSEQ multiplex PCR was the method, and the copy in TCRdb shows in-frame clones only, minus some. Of roughly 97,000 clones in the sample, 89% were seen once. Sequencing was performed on peripheral blood, taken on day 0 of AZD1222 vaccination. All receptors come from an adult in good health. Both conserved end residues are part of each CDR3. Fields, in order: V gene, D gene, J gene, clone size, CDR3 length, CDR3 protein, CDR3 DNA. The D gene is left open where the match is weak. Size is stated for part of the rows, as once, few or many counts, or as a class when the clone is expanded.

>TRBV10-2|-|TRBJ1-2|-|14
CATTLQEGAYGYTF
TGCGCCACCACCCTTCAAGAAGGGGCCTATGGCTACACCTTC
>TRBV9|-|TRBJ2-3|-|17
CASSVAPVGGPADTQYF
TGTGCCAGCAGCGTAGCTCCAGTGGGGGGGCCAGCAGATACGCAGTATTTT
>TRBV5-8|-|TRBJ1-5|-|15
CASSPTTGHYQPQHF
TGTGCCAGCAGCCCGACTACAGGGCACTATCAGCCCCAGCATTTT
>TRBV7-6|TRBD1|TRBJ1-2|few|17
CASSLLGQGAGFYGYTF
TGTGCCAGCAGCTTGTTGGGACAGGGGGCAGGATTCTATGGCTACACCTTC
>TRBV4-1|-|TRBJ1-2|-|14
CASSPVGNQDGYTF
TGCGCCAGCAGCCCAGTGGGGAATCAGGATGGCTACACCTTC
>TRBV9|TRBD1|TRBJ1-2|few|15
CASSPRTGGVQGYTF
TGTGCCAGCAGCCCAAGGACAGGGGGTGTTCAGGGCTACACCTTC
>TRBV24-1|-|TRBJ2-7|-|12
CATSGSSGEQYF
TGTGCCACCAGTGGATCCTCGGGCGAGCAGTACTTC
>TRBV18|-|TRBJ2-3|-|14
CASSEGTLTDTQYF
TGTGCCAGCTCAGAAGGAACCTTAACAGATACGCAGTATTTT
>TRBV9|-|TRBJ2-3|-|17
CASSVGLVGGIADTQYF
TGTGCCAGCAGCGTAGGACTAGTGGGGGGAATAGCTGATACGCAGTATTTT
>TRBV19|-|TRBJ1-1|once|13
CASSPPRPLEAFF
TGTGCCAGTTCTCCCCCCCGACCGCTTGAAGCTTTCTTT
>TRBV4-1|-|TRBJ2-2|-|17
CASSQGGKGKNTGELFF
TGCGCCAGCAGCCAAGGGGGAAAGGGAAAGAACACCGGGGAGCTGTTTTTT
>TRBV12-3/TRBV12-4|-|TRBJ2-3|once|13
CASSLRGTDTQYF
TGTGCCAGCAGTTTAAGGGGGACGGATACGCAGTATTTT
>TRBV11-2|TRBD1|TRBJ2-7|-|14
CASSHPGQTYEQYF
TGTGCCAGCAGTCACCCGGGACAGACCTACGAGCAGTACTTC
>TRBV7-8|-|TRBJ1-2|once|13
CASSQPAGYGYTF
TGTGCCAGCAGCCAACCGGCGGGATATGGCTACACCTTC
>TRBV10-1|-|TRBJ1-4|-|13
CASSESREGKLFF
TGCGCCAGCAGTGAGTCAAGGGAGGGAAAACTGTTTTTT
>TRBV12-3/TRBV12-4|-|TRBJ1-2|-|12
CASHRPGWGYTF
TGTGCCAGCCATAGGCCAGGTTGGGGCTACACCTTC